This T cell receptor (beta chain) emerged from a study of shared clonotypes between healthy human individuals. The wider study: Contributing individuals were a couple of females and a few males aged 18 to 49. Donors had three CD4 naive, three CD4 memory, two CD8 naive and one CD8 memory plate apiece. Study-wide findings and caveats: Estimated richness values were generally larger in naive subsets than in memory subsets. Among donors, sharing of clonotypes was expected to be affected by sequencing depth.

V shed 2 bases and J 9 bases; nucleotides not matched to a gene: 8. The CDR3 length is 15 residues. Germline V CDR1 and CDR2: GTSNPN, SVGIG (reference sequence). On this clone: Its specificity is not known.

Generated by immunoSEQ multiplex PCR, the TCRdb table keeps only in-frame clones and is missing some. The sample contains some 2,400,000 clones, under 97% of which appear only once. This chain joins TRBV30 and TRBJ2-1; the match to TRBD2 covers 12 bases. The receptor was derived from a man aged 18 to 29 in good health. Sequencing was done on a sample of naive CD4+ T cells sorted from blood. Subset noted: CD45RA+ positively selected. The CDR3 loop reads CAWSRLAGASSEQFF. Here the CDR3 DNA reads TGTGCCTGGAGTAGACTAGCGGGAGCTTCCAGTGAGCAGTTCTTC.